This T cell receptor beta chain is from a study of T cell responses to AZD1222 COVID-19 vaccine. Findings and caveats of the study: White British ancestry dominated among donors, who included more females, and clonal diversity was possibly underestimated. Spike-specific TCR repertoires showed rising breadth and depth after two AZD1222 doses. Vaccine-associated CD4 TCRs ranged over spike, dominating at 160-218 and 743-854. At study baseline, merely more than 5 AZD1222 recipients were seropositive.

About this clone itself: The antigen remains unidentified.

Only in-frame clones appear in the TCRdb table, and some are missing; sequencing was by immunoSEQ multiplex PCR. The profile shows around 100,000 clones, roughly 85% of them singletons. CDR1 and CDR2 (germline): SGHRS, YFSETQ. V was pared by 4 bases and J by 4 bases, with 2 bases of the junction left unmatched. The CDR3 loop spans 14 amino acids. The chain is built from TRBV5-1 and TRBJ1-4; TRBD1 matches 9 bases. The receptor's source is an adult who received the AZD1222 COVID-19 vaccine. The sample here was peripheral blood, taken 28 days after the second AZD1222 dose. DNA for the CDR3: TGCGCCAGCAGCCGGGACAGGGTTAATGAAAAACTGTTTTTT. Protein: CASSRDRVNEKLFF.